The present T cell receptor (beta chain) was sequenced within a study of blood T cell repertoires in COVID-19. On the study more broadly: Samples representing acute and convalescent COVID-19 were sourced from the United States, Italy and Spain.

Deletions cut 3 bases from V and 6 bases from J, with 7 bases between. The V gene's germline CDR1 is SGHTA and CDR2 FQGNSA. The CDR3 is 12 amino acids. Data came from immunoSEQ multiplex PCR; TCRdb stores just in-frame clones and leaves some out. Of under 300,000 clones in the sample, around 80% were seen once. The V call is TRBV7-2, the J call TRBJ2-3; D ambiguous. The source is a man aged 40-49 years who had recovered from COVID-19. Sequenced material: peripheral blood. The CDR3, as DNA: TGTGCCAGCAGCTTCTCTCGGGATACGCAGTATTTT. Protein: CASSFSRDTQYF.